This T cell receptor (beta chain) emerged from a study of shared clonotypes between healthy human individuals. Study summary: Per donor, CD8 memory used one plate, CD8 naive used two, CD4 memory used three and CD4 naive used three.

TCRdb keeps only in-frame clones here, not all; method: immunoSEQ multiplex PCR. The sample carries more than 2 million clones, 85% to 95% recorded once. About this clone itself: Its antigen is unknown.

Study-wide results and limits: Rarefaction indicated that sorted-subset sequencing remained incomplete although depth was large. Sequencing depth was expected to affect clonotype sharing among donors.

Looked up from germline, CDR1 is SGHRS and CDR2 is YFSETQ. CDR3 length: 15 amino acids. Losses at the gene ends were 1 base for V and 5 bases for J; bases not matched to a gene: 5. The split of CD4+ cells yielded CD45RA+ naive and CD45RA-negative memory subsets. The rearrangement uses TRBV5-1 and TRBJ2-3, with 9 bases lining up with TRBD1. The sequence derives from a man younger than 30 in good health. The source material was naive CD4+ T cells sorted from blood. Indicated subset: CD45RA+ positively selected. CDR3: CASSLRGTGRDTQYF. CDR3 in DNA: TGCGCCAGCAGCTTGAGGGGGACAGGGAGAGATACGCAGTATTTT.